The 18 T cell receptor beta chains below were found in one sample sequenced in a study of molecular identifiers for immune sequencing clone quantification (dated by TCRdb to 2016 to 2019). Preparation of the library involved PCR. Sequencer: Illumina HiSeq 4000. In-frame beta chains were kept once TCRdb had trimmed the public reads at Q25 with fastp and called clones with MiXCR. A single entry per CDR3 protein holds the most common genes and DNA from its merged rows. The sample profile shows about 320,000 distinct CDR3 sequences; roughly a fifth of them were found once. In total, the top ten clones hold over 0.7% of the sample. What was sequenced was naive CD8+ T cells from blood, with Jurkat cell RNA spiked in. This specimen's cell subset or site label, per the study, means: FACS-sorted CD8+CD4-CCR7+CD45RA+ naive T cells. These receptors came from a human donor in good health. Some libraries in this study had Jurkat cell RNA spiked in.

A word on this clonotype: This clone may be a read error of a much larger clone one base away. The chain couples TRBV13 to TRBJ2-4, with D perhaps matching TRBD1 (5 bases). From germline, CDR1 is PRHDT and CDR2 FYEKMQ (reference sequence). The CDR3 is 13 residues long. Written as DNA, the CDR3 is TGTGCCAGCAGACGACAGTACAAAAGCATTCAGTACTTC. It codes for CASRRQYKSIQYF. Full variable domain (rest looked up from reference TRBV13 and TRBJ2-4): AAGVIQSPRHLIKEKRETATLKCYPIPRHDTVYWYQQGPGQDPQFLISFYEKMQSDKGSIPDRFSAQQFSDYHSELNMSSLELGDSALYFCASRRQYKSIQYFGAGTRLSVL.

The chain links TRBV6-2 or TRBV6-3 to TRBJ2-3, with 15 bases matching TRBD2. The V gene end was trimmed by 2 bases and the J gene end by 4 bases; junction bases not matched to a gene: 10. Per the germline V gene, CDR1 is MNHEY and CDR2 is SVGEGT. The CDR3 is 19 amino acids. CDR3 in DNA: TGTGCCAGCAGTTACGACGGGACTAGCGGGGGGCCGGCGGCAGATACGCAGTATTTT. Protein sequence: CASSYDGTSGGPAADTQYF.

This clonotype was counted at least ten times. The rearrangement joins TRBV28 to TRBJ2-5, with D maybe TRBD2 (6 bases). The V gene lost 9 bases and the J gene lost 4 bases, with 15 bases spanning the gap. Germline CDR1 MDHEN, CDR2 SYDVKM. The CDR3 totals 13 residues. The CDR3 DNA follows: TGTGCCAGTGGGTCCGGGACTTCAGAGACCCAGTACTTC. Protein: CASGSGTSETQYF.

This clonotype was detected ten times or more. The chain recombines TRBV30 with TRBJ2-5; TRBD1 might be the D (6 bases). CDR3 length: 13 amino acids. Per the germline V gene, CDR1 is GTSNPN and CDR2 is SVGIG (reference sequence). V was clipped by 3 bases and J by 0 bases, with 8 bases between them. The CDR3 region is CAWRTGHQETQYF. For the CDR3, the DNA is TGTGCCTGGAGAACAGGGCACCAAGAGACCCAGTACTTC.

This clonotype was observed a few times. This chain links TRBV7-9 with TRBJ1-2; no reliable D call. The CDR3 is made up of 12 amino acids. Trimming left V 5 bases short and J 7 bases short, with 11 bases between. Germline assignment: CDR1 SEHNR and CDR2 FQNEAQ (reference sequence). The CDR3 sequence: CASSQSSSGYTF. The CDR3 DNA reads as TGTGCCAGCAGCCAGTCGTCGTCTGGCTACACCTTC.

A word on this clonotype: Possible read error: a much larger clone is one base away. The conserved closing phenylalanine or tryptophan is absent in this CDR3, likely reflecting a read error. This chain uses TRBV12-3 or TRBV12-4 with TRBJ1-2; D uncertain. The CDR3 loop spans 13 amino acids. With 1 base removed from V and 1 base from J, the gap between germline ends came to 4 bases. As DNA, the CDR3 is TGTGCCAGCAGTTTAGGGGTTAACTATGGCTACACCTGC. Its protein is CASSLGVNYGYTC.

This clonotype was detected only a few times. The chain is built from TRBV30 and TRBJ2-1; TRBD2 agrees at 8 bases. The CDR3 runs to 14 residues. Germline V gives CDR1 GTSNPN, CDR2 SVGIG (reference sequence). V lost 3 bases, J lost 3 bases, and 4 bases stayed unmatched. CDR3 sequence: CAWRAGVFYNEQFF. In DNA, the CDR3 is TGTGCCTGGAGAGCGGGAGTTTTCTACAATGAGCAGTTCTTC.

As concerns this clonotype: A much bigger clone sits one base away, suggesting this may be a read error. The gene calls are TRBV28 and TRBJ2-3; D unresolved. Per germline, CDR1 MDHEN and CDR2 SYDVKM. The CDR3 is 14 residues long. CDR3 nucleotides: TGTGCCAGCAGTTCATCCAGTAGCACAGATACGCAGTGTTTT. As protein: CASSSSSSTDTQCF.

Many counts were recorded for this clonotype. V and J are TRBV9 and TRBJ1-6; D perhaps matches TRBD1 (5 bases). This CDR3 is 15 amino acids long. The germline V and J ends were trimmed by 4 bases and 3 bases, with 11 bases remaining between them. The germline gives CDR1 SGDLS, CDR2 YYNGEE. As DNA, the CDR3 is TGTGCCAGCAGCCTCGGGAGGGGCTATAATTCACCCCTCCACTTT. Protein product: CASSLGRGYNSPLHF.

At least ten counts were recorded for this clonotype. V and J are TRBV29-1 and TRBJ2-1; D is ambiguous. Trimming removed 1 base at V and 12 bases at J, with 13 bases between. This CDR3 has 12 residues. Germline V CDR1 and CDR2: SQVTM, ANQGSEA. CDR3 in DNA: TGCAGCGTTGAAGCAATCCCCCCGGGGCAGTTCTTC. Its translation is CSVEAIPPGQFF.

There are many counts of this clonotype. V gene TRBV6-2 or TRBV6-3 combines with J gene TRBJ2-3; D is unclear. Per the germline V gene, CDR1 is MNHEY and CDR2 is SVGEGT. The CDR3 is made up of 12 amino acids. Trimming pared 6 bases from V and 6 bases from J, leaving 10 bases between. The CDR3 protein is CASRSWTDTQYF. The CDR3, as DNA: TGTGCCAGCAGGAGTTGGACGGATACGCAGTATTTT.

In its sample, this clonotype was seen a few times. This chain uses TRBV20-1 with TRBJ2-7; TRBD2 aligns across 9 bases. Looked up from germline, CDR1 is DFQATT and CDR2 is SNEGSKA (reference sequence). The ends lost 0 bases at V and 1 base at J; junction bases unmatched: 4. This CDR3 spans 15 amino acids. The CDR3 region is CSARESSGVSYEQYF. CDR3 sequence (DNA): TGCAGTGCTAGAGAGTCTAGCGGGGTGTCCTACGAGCAGTACTTC.

There are many counts of this clonotype. The V call is TRBV28, the J call TRBJ1-4; 7 bases align to TRBD1. Per the germline V gene, CDR1 is MDHEN and CDR2 is SYDVKM. The CDR3 contains 14 residues. V lost 4 bases and J lost 10; bases outside the gene matches: 9. The CDR3 spells CASSSDRSSGKLFF. The CDR3 DNA reads as TGTGCCAGCAGTTCGGACAGGTCGTCTGGAAAACTGTTTTTT.

This clonotype appeared many times. The chain joins TRBV19 to TRBJ2-7; D is uncertain. V dropped 8 bases and J dropped 3 bases, with 14 bases sitting between them. This CDR3 spans 13 amino acids. The V gene's germline CDR1 is LNHDA and CDR2 SQIVND (reference sequence). The CDR3 spells CASGPGLNYEQYF. CDR3 bases: TGTGCCAGTGGGCCCGGGCTAAACTACGAGCAGTACTTC.

With respect to this clonotype: A read error may explain this, as a much larger clone is one base away. The chain uses TRBV4-1 and TRBJ2-7; 9 nucleotides line up with TRBD2. Germline V gene lookup returns CDR1 MGHRA and CDR2 YSYEKL. The CDR3 is 16 residues long. The CDR3 here is CTSSQKHSGGWYEQYF. CDR3 nucleotide sequence: TGCACCAGCAGCCAAAAGCATAGCGGGGGCTGGTACGAGCAGTACTTC.

This clonotype was found once. A much larger clone lies one base from this, so it may be a read error. The chain carries TRBV7-6 and TRBJ2-7, with 10 bases identical to TRBD2. Germline CDR1 reads SGHVS; CDR2 reads FNYEAQ. There are 15 residues in the CDR3. The CDR3 DNA sequence: TGTGTCAGCAGCCTAGATCTAGCGGGAGTCTACGAGCAGTACTTC. The encoded protein is CVSSLDLAGVYEQYF.

Comment on this clonotype: A much larger clone lies one base from this, so it may be a read error. This chain joins TRBV6-2 or TRBV6-3 and TRBJ1-2, with a weak D call TRBD1 (6 bases). The CDR3 runs 13 residues. Germline CDR1 and CDR2: MNHEY and SVGEGT. Trimming removed 6 bases from V and 12 bases from J, with 20 bases in between. CDR3 loop: CASSAGQYYGHTF. CDR3 sequence (DNA): TGTGCCAGCAGCGCTGGACAGTACTACGGCCACACCTTC.

The CDR3 is CASSQDTRREFSYEQYF. The CDR3 bases are TGTGCCAGCAGCCAAGATACCCGGCGGGAATTCTCCTACGAGCAGTACTTC. V usage is TRBV3-1 and J usage is TRBJ2-7; possibly TRBD2 for D (6 bases). Germline V lookup: CDR1 LGHDT, CDR2 YNNKEL (reference sequence). The V gene lost 0 bases and the J gene lost 0 bases, with 15 bases spanning the gap. The CDR3 loop spans 17 amino acids.